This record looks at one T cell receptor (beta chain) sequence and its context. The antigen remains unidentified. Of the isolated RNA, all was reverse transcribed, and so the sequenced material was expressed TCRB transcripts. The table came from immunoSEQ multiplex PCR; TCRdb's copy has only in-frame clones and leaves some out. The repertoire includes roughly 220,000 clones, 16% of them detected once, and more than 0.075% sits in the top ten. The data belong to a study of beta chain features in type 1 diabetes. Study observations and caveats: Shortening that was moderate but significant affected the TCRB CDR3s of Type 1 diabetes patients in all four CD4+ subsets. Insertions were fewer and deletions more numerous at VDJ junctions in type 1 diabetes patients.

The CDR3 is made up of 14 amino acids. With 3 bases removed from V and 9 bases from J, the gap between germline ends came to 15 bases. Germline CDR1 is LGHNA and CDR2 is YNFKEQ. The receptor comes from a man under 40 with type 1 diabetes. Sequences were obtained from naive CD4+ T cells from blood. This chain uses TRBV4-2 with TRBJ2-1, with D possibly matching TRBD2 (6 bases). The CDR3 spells CASSQAGTLVEQFF. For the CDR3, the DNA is TGTGCCAGCAGCCAGGCCGGGACTCTGGTTGAGCAGTTCTTC.